The 4 T cell receptor beta chains reported below all come from one sample, sequenced in a study of T-cell reconstitution after alpha-beta-depleted transplantation in children. Study observations and caveats: Among T cells one year after transplant, newly produced cells accounted for most counts and diversity.

Unique molecular identifiers were used to barcode this TCRbeta library. TCRdb passed the PCR reads through MiXCR, listing each CDR3 protein once. The sample contains hundreds of thousands of distinct CDR3 sequences, around 7.3% of which appear only once. These receptors lack a known antigen. Sequenced here: peripheral blood, sampled 360 days after TCRalphabeta/CD19-depleted stem cell transplant. Receptors were obtained from a female patient aged 2-9 years who had a stem cell transplant for Fanconi anemia, so the T cells may come from the graft donor.

This clonotype was found many times. The DNA for the CDR3 is TGCAGCGTGGCCGGGCTCGGGGCCTCCTACGAGCAGTACTTC. Encoded protein: CSVAGLGASYEQYF. The chain couples TRBV29-1 to TRBJ2-7; tentatively, D is TRBD1 or TRBD2 (5 bases each). With 6 bases removed from V and 0 bases from J, the gap between germline ends came to 15 bases. This CDR3 has 14 residues. Germline V gene sequence: CDR1 SQVTM, CDR2 ANQGSEA.

In its sample, this clonotype was seen many times. The CDR3 bases are TGTGCCAGCAGCCTCGTCGTCGGTAGCGCAGATACGCAGTATTTT. Its protein product is CASSLVVGSADTQYF. V and J are TRBV7-3 and TRBJ2-3, with TRBD2 as a possible D gene (5 bases). V was pared by 5 bases and J by 4 bases, with 16 bases between. The CDR3 is 15 amino acids. From germline, CDR1 is SGHTA and CDR2 FQGTGA.

There are a few counts of this clonotype. The V and J genes are TRBV27 and TRBJ2-1; 8 bases map to TRBD2. V was pared by 5 bases and J by 7 bases, with 4 bases of the junction left unmatched. The CDR3 runs 13 residues. Germline values: CDR1 MNHEY, CDR2 SMNVEV (reference sequence). CDR3 sequence: CASSPGGGNEQFF. The CDR3 coding sequence is TGTGCCAGCAGTCCCGGGGGGGGTAATGAGCAGTTCTTC.

The chain joins TRBV20-1 to TRBJ1-6; D remains ambiguous. Germline CDR1 is DFQATT and CDR2 is SNEGSKA (reference sequence). The CDR3 consists of 12 residues. Trimming pared 4 bases from V and 9 bases from J, leaving 10 bases between. The CDR3 region is CSANEPPSPLHF. CDR3 DNA sequence: TGCAGTGCTAACGAGCCACCTTCACCCCTCCACTTT.